These T cell receptor beta chains were read from a single sample in a study of breast tumors, draining lymph nodes, adjacent tissues. Via MiXCR, TCRdb re-called the multiplex PCR reads, giving one row per CDR3 protein. Here the sample spans some 120,000 distinct CDR3 sequences, 20% being singletons. The material sequenced was axillary lymph node tissue. The receptors come from a female donor with breast cancer. Some clones in this sample may be carry-over from other donors' samples. Both conserved end residues are part of each CDR3. D genes are given only for firm matches. Size is stated for part of the rows, as once, few or many counts, or as a class when the clone is expanded.

CDR3 length,clone size,J gene,V gene,D gene,CDR3 DNA,CDR3 protein
15,many,TRBJ2-3,TRBV20-1,TRBD2,TGCAGTGCTAGGGGGACTAGCGCGAGCACAGATACGCAGTATTTT,CSARGTSASTDTQYF
18,many,TRBJ2-1,TRBV4-1,TRBD2,TGCGCCAGCAGCCAAGAAAACCCGGGACTAGCGGGAGAGAATGAGCAGTTCTTC,CASSQENPGLAGENEQFF
15,many,TRBJ2-5,TRBV7-9,TRBD2,TGTGCCAGCAACTTAGCAGCGGGGGGTACGGAGACCCAGTACTTC,CASNLAAGGTETQYF
16,many,TRBJ2-1,TRBV9,TRBD2,TGTGCCAGCAGCGTAGCTAGCGGGCGGACCTACAATGAGCAGTTCTTC,CASSVASGRTYNEQFF
14,many,TRBJ2-6,TRBV2,.,TGTGCCAGCAGTGACCCCTTTGGGGCCAACGTCCTGACTTTC,CASSDPFGANVLTF
15,.,TRBJ1-4,TRBV6-5,TRBD1,TGTGCCAGCAGCAACTCCGGGACAGGGGATGAAAAACTGTTTTTT,CASSNSGTGDEKLFF
14,many,TRBJ2-5,TRBV7-3,TRBD2,TGTGCCAGCAGCTTAGCAGCGGGGGTGGAGACCCAGTACTTC,CASSLAAGVETQYF
15,many,TRBJ1-5,TRBV6-1,.,TGTGCCACCCGACCTGGGATATATAGCAATCAGCCCCAGCATTTT,CATRPGIYSNQPQHF
15,many,TRBJ2-1,TRBV12-3/TRBV12-4,TRBD2,TGTGCCAGCAGTTTTAATAGCGGGGGCTCCAATGAGCAGTTCTTC,CASSFNSGGSNEQFF
11,few,TRBJ1-3,TRBV28,.,TGTGCCAGCAGTTCTTATGGCACCATATATTTT,CASSSYGTIYF
16,many,TRBJ2-1,TRBV7-6,TRBD2,TGTGCCAGCAGCTTGGGCGGGGGGGGAACCTACAATGAGCAGTTCTTC,CASSLGGGGTYNEQFF
13,.,TRBJ2-7,TRBV28,TRBD2,TGTGCCAGCAGTTTGGGGACTAACTACGAGCAGTACTTC,CASSLGTNYEQYF
15,many,TRBJ2-7,TRBV11-2,TRBD1,TGTGCCAGCAGCTTCGGACAGGGCCTATTGTACGAGCAGTACTTC,CASSFGQGLLYEQYF
13,many,TRBJ2-3,TRBV11-2,.,TGTGCCAGCAGCTTAGACGAGAAAGATACGCAGTATTTT,CASSLDEKDTQYF
13,many,TRBJ2-7,TRBV6-1,.,TGTGCCAGCAGTGTTCAGCGGAGCTACGAGCAGTACTTC,CASSVQRSYEQYF
11,many,TRBJ2-7,TRBV30,.,TGTGCCTGGAGCCTCCTTGAGGAGCAGTACTTC,CAWSLLEEQYF
14,many,TRBJ1-6,TRBV2,.,TGTGCCAGCAGTCCCAGGACACACAATTCACCCCTCCACTTT,CASSPRTHNSPLHF
14,many,TRBJ1-4,TRBV5-1,.,TGCGCCAGCAGCTTGGGGACAGCTAATGAAAAACTGTTTTTT,CASSLGTANEKLFF
15,many,TRBJ2-3,TRBV6-1,.,TGTGCCAGCAGTGCGGATGGCGGTAGCACAGATACGCAGTATTTT,CASSADGGSTDTQYF
17,.,TRBJ1-4,TRBV9,TRBD1,TGTGCCAGCAGCGTAGGGGGAGCCGGGACAGGGAATGAAAAACTGTTTTTT,CASSVGGAGTGNEKLFF
14,.,TRBJ2-1,TRBV3-1,.,TGTGCCAGCAGCCACCTGGCGGGGGCGAATGAGCAGTTCTTC,CASSHLAGANEQFF
15,many,TRBJ1-5,TRBV4-2,.,TGTGCCAGCAGCCATGACCACACAGCGAATCAGCCCCAGCATTTT,CASSHDHTANQPQHF
14,.,TRBJ1-5,TRBV7-2,TRBD1,TGTGCCAGCAGCTGGAAAACAGGGGCTCAGCCCCAGCATTTT,CASSWKTGAQPQHF
15,.,TRBJ2-1,TRBV28,.,TGTGCCAGCAGTGACGGTTCTTACTCCTACAATGAGCAGTTCTTC,CASSDGSYSYNEQFF
14,many,TRBJ2-1,TRBV20-1,TRBD1,TGCAGTGCTGGTACAGGGGCCCTCTACAATGAGCAGTTCTTC,CSAGTGALYNEQFF
15,.,TRBJ2-1,TRBV13,TRBD2,TGTGCCAGCAGCCCGCCCCCCGGGGGGAACAGTGAGCAGTTCTTC,CASSPPPGGNSEQFF
15,.,TRBJ1-4,TRBV5-5,TRBD1,TGTGCCAGCAGCTTGCCGACAGGGGGAAGTGAAAAACTGTTTTTT,CASSLPTGGSEKLFF
15,.,TRBJ2-7,TRBV7-2,.,TGTGCCTGCAGCTTTCGGGGCAGCGGGTACTACGAGCAGTACTTC,CACSFRGSGYYEQYF
16,many,TRBJ2-3,TRBV3-1,TRBD2,TGTGCCAGCAGCCCCTCGGGAGCGGGGGGCCGGGATACGCAGTATTTT,CASSPSGAGGRDTQYF
14,once,TRBJ1-5,TRBV19,TRBD1,TGTGCCAGTAGTAGGACAGGGGGCGGGAAGCCCCAGCATTTT,CASSRTGGGKPQHF
16,many,TRBJ2-5,TRBV20-1,TRBD2,TGCAGTGCTAGAGTACAGAGAGCGGGGATCCAAGAGACCCAGTACTTC,CSARVQRAGIQETQYF
15,few,TRBJ2-5,TRBV4-1,TRBD1,TGCGCCAGCAGCCAGCCCGGGACAGGGAGTCAGACCCAGTACTTC,CASSQPGTGSQTQYF
14,many,TRBJ1-4,TRBV20-1,TRBD1,TGCAGTGCTGGACAGGGGAGAAGTGGTGAAAAACTGTTTTTT,CSAGQGRSGEKLFF
14,many,TRBJ2-7,TRBV27,TRBD1,TGTGCCAGCTGGTCGGGACAGGGGGTCTACGAGCAGTACTTC,CASWSGQGVYEQYF
17,many,TRBJ2-1,TRBV5-1,TRBD2,TGCGCCAGCAGCTTGGTTGCTAGCGGAAACTCCTACAATGAGCAGTTCTTC,CASSLVASGNSYNEQFF
15,.,TRBJ2-1,TRBV4-2,TRBD1,TGTGCCAGCAACCCAACAGGGGACGTACTCAATGAGCAGTTCTTC,CASNPTGDVLNEQFF
12,many,TRBJ2-1,TRBV20-1,.,TGTAGTGGGGACATAGCCTACAATGAGCAGTTCTTC,CSGDIAYNEQFF
14,many,TRBJ2-5,TRBV5-5,TRBD1,TGTGCCAGCAGCTTGGGACAGGGATTGGAGACCCAGTACTTC,CASSLGQGLETQYF
15,few,TRBJ2-3,TRBV6-5,TRBD1,TGTGCCAGCAATCCTCGGACAGGAAGCACAGATACGCAGTATTTT,CASNPRTGSTDTQYF